The sequence of this T cell receptor (beta chain) was determined in a study of blood T cell repertoires in COVID-19. The CDR3 extends over 15 amino acids. With V trimmed by 5 bases and J by 2 bases, 9 bases remained unmatched. Germline V gives CDR1 MNHEY, CDR2 SMNVEV (reference sequence). Sequenced by immunoSEQ multiplex PCR; TCRdb stores in-frame clones only, minus some. The sample shows a few hundred thousand clones, around 80% of them seen only once. The sequence came from a woman in her 40s with acute COVID-19. The sequenced sample was PBMCs or T cells enriched from blood (not recorded which). The V and J genes are TRBV27 and TRBJ2-7; TRBD1 agrees at 7 bases. The CDR3 region is CASSILQGVTYEQYF. In DNA, the CDR3 is TGTGCCAGCAGTATCCTCCAGGGGGTCACCTACGAGCAGTACTTC.